Listed below are T cell receptor beta chains from one sample, sequenced in a study of T cell responses to AZD1222 COVID-19 vaccine. Assay: immunoSEQ multiplex PCR; the TCRdb copy retains only in-frame clones and omits some. The table lists roughly 100,000 clones, roughly 84% of them singletons. The starting material was peripheral blood, obtained on day 0 of AZD1222 vaccination. These receptors were taken from an adult in good health. CDR3s include the opening cysteine and the closing phenylalanine or tryptophan. Fields, in order: V gene, J gene, CDR3 protein.

v_call: TRBV7-3
j_call: TRBJ2-7
cdr3_aa: CASSLVASGTGEQYF

v_call: TRBV28
j_call: TRBJ1-6
cdr3_aa: CASSLLGGQNSPLHF

v_call: TRBV6-2/TRBV6-3
j_call: TRBJ1-1
cdr3_aa: CASSSLGRIGGAFF

v_call: TRBV6-1
j_call: TRBJ2-7
cdr3_aa: CASSDRYEQYF

v_call: TRBV11-2
j_call: TRBJ1-1
cdr3_aa: CASSLAVNTEAFF

v_call: TRBV5-4
j_call: TRBJ1-6
cdr3_aa: CASSLDRDGSPLHF

v_call: TRBV10-3
j_call: TRBJ2-5
cdr3_aa: CAISEGDGETQYF

v_call: TRBV27
j_call: TRBJ1-2
cdr3_aa: CASSLMGQGSGYTF

v_call: TRBV19
j_call: TRBJ2-3
cdr3_aa: CASSIRGTSTDTQYF

v_call: TRBV12-5
j_call: TRBJ1-6
cdr3_aa: CASGKQGANSPLHF

v_call: TRBV2
j_call: TRBJ2-3
cdr3_aa: CASSFTSVETDTQYF

v_call: TRBV20-1
j_call: TRBJ2-1
cdr3_aa: CSASIEFAHNEQFF

v_call: TRBV11-2
j_call: TRBJ1-2
cdr3_aa: CASSSDRGGYTF

v_call: TRBV3-1/TRBV3-2
j_call: TRBJ1-3
cdr3_aa: CASSRDMAGNTIYF

v_call: TRBV6-5
j_call: TRBJ2-1
cdr3_aa: CASKVSGNYNEQFF

v_call: TRBV29-1
j_call: TRBJ2-7
cdr3_aa: CSVEDASGAYEQYF

v_call: TRBV28
j_call: TRBJ1-1
cdr3_aa: CASSLNRYQNTEAFF

v_call: TRBV5-1
j_call: TRBJ1-3
cdr3_aa: CASSLDGSGNTIYF

v_call: TRBV7-9
j_call: TRBJ2-3
cdr3_aa: CASSSPLAGGYTDTQYF

v_call: TRBV28
j_call: TRBJ1-5
cdr3_aa: CASSVVNDWVSNQPQHF

v_call: TRBV4-1
j_call: TRBJ1-3
cdr3_aa: CASSQEGGGTGNTIYF

v_call: TRBV30
j_call: TRBJ2-1
cdr3_aa: CAWSLGGYYNEQFF

v_call: TRBV7-2
j_call: TRBJ2-7
cdr3_aa: CASSWDRGYEQYF

v_call: TRBV11-3
j_call: TRBJ2-3
cdr3_aa: CASSLRLGSTDTQYF

v_call: TRBV27
j_call: TRBJ2-1
cdr3_aa: CASSSHPSGRAREQFF

v_call: TRBV21-1
j_call: TRBJ2-7
cdr3_aa: CASSKVFTGGNEQYF

v_call: TRBV5-1
j_call: TRBJ1-6
cdr3_aa: CASRQGVEGSPLHF

v_call: TRBV6-5
j_call: TRBJ1-3
cdr3_aa: CASSYAQGTGNTIYF

v_call: TRBV20-1
j_call: TRBJ2-6
cdr3_aa: CSASAADSGANVLTF

v_call: TRBV7-9
j_call: TRBJ2-3
cdr3_aa: CASSSLADTQYF

v_call: TRBV3-1/TRBV3-2
j_call: TRBJ2-5
cdr3_aa: CASSQAGLGETQYF

v_call: TRBV4-1
j_call: TRBJ1-2
cdr3_aa: CASSQVGKGYGYTF

v_call: TRBV28
j_call: TRBJ1-2
cdr3_aa: CASSLSTGRGYTF

v_call: TRBV5-5
j_call: TRBJ2-2
cdr3_aa: CASSFSFTGELFF

v_call: TRBV19
j_call: TRBJ1-2
cdr3_aa: CASRSRETPYSYGYTF

v_call: TRBV28
j_call: TRBJ2-1
cdr3_aa: CASSSGVHEQFF

v_call: TRBV18
j_call: TRBJ2-2
cdr3_aa: CASSLPTSGRAWNTGELFF

v_call: TRBV11-1
j_call: TRBJ2-7
cdr3_aa: CASSLNRAYEQYF

v_call: TRBV19
j_call: TRBJ1-1
cdr3_aa: CASSHFRGANTEAFF

v_call: TRBV6-6
j_call: TRBJ2-1
cdr3_aa: CASRPTGTRGNEQFF

v_call: TRBV19
j_call: TRBJ1-5
cdr3_aa: CASSIGGQGGNQPQHF

v_call: TRBV7-7
j_call: TRBJ2-1
cdr3_aa: CASSLAGSGRALLDNEQFF